This record concerns one T cell receptor (beta chain) sequence. This specimen comes from a study of cytomegalovirus exposure and HLA in healthy donors. This CDR3 is built from 15 residues. V lost 3 bases and J lost 2, with 12 bases in between. The germline V gene has CDR1 SEHNR and CDR2 FQNEAQ (reference sequence). Amplification used 60 Vbeta primers and 13 Jbeta primers. This table comes from immunoSEQ multiplex PCR, and its TCRdb copy is limited to in-frame clones, with some not included. The sample lists more than 200,000 clones; around 80% were seen once. The sample taken for sequencing was PBMCs. The rearrangement links TRBV7-9 to TRBJ2-3; D might be TRBD1 (6 bases). This sequence originates from a man aged 40-50 years in good health and CMV-seronegative. DNA for the CDR3: TGTGCCAGCAGCTTCGGTCAGGGGTACACAGATACGCAGTATTTT. The encoded protein is CASSFGQGYTDTQYF.